These T cell receptor beta chains were read from a single sample in a study of cytomegalovirus exposure and HLA in healthy donors. TCRdb keeps only in-frame clones here, not all; method: immunoSEQ multiplex PCR. Of some 180,000 clones listed, more than 70% are singletons. Sequencing was performed on PBMCs. The receptors stem from a girl between 5 and 17 years old in good health and CMV-seropositive. Each CDR3 is given with its conserved first and last residue. D genes are given only for firm matches. Clone size is not always given. Where it is, it says once, few, many or a class for expanded clones.

D gene,J gene,clone size,V gene,CDR3 DNA,CDR3 protein
.,TRBJ2-7,few,TRBV6-1,TGTGCCAGCAGTGAATCCGACTCAGACTCCTACGAGCAGTACTTC,CASSESDSDSYEQYF
TRBD2,TRBJ2-1,few,TRBV6-5,TGTGCCAGCAGTTTCCCAGCGGGAGATACCGGTGAGCAGTTCTTC,CASSFPAGDTGEQFF
TRBD1,TRBJ2-7,.,TRBV6-5,TGTGCCAGCAGGTATAGGACAGGGGCCTACGAGCAGTACTTC,CASRYRTGAYEQYF
.,TRBJ1-3,.,TRBV7-2,TGTGCCAGCAGCTTAGTTGGGCAGGTCTCTGGAAACACCATATATTTT,CASSLVGQVSGNTIYF
TRBD2,TRBJ2-7,.,TRBV18,TGTGCCAGCTCCCTTGGACTAGCGGACTACGAGCAGTACTTC,CASSLGLADYEQYF
.,TRBJ1-2,.,TRBV7-8,TGTGCCAGCAGCTTAGCGTGGGAAGGGGAATACTATGGCTACACCTTC,CASSLAWEGEYYGYTF
TRBD1,TRBJ2-7,.,TRBV30,TGTGCCTGGAACAGGGGGAACGAGCAGTACTTC,CAWNRGNEQYF
.,TRBJ1-2,.,TRBV27,TGTGCCAGCAGTCCCTCGGGATATGGCTACACCTTC,CASSPSGYGYTF
.,TRBJ1-1,once,TRBV19,TGTGCCAGTAGTATAGGGCCCTTGAACACTGAAGCTTTCTTT,CASSIGPLNTEAFF
TRBD1,TRBJ2-7,.,TRBV6-5,TGTGCCAGCAGTTTACTCTCGGGACAGACCATCTACGAGCAGTACTTC,CASSLLSGQTIYEQYF
.,TRBJ2-3,.,TRBV11-2,TGTGCCAGCAGCTTAGAGGCCCGGGAGTCAGATACGCAGTATTTT,CASSLEARESDTQYF
.,TRBJ2-6,.,TRBV7-6,TGTGCCAGCAGCTTATCTCGCGGCTCTGGGGCCAACGTCCTGACTTTC,CASSLSRGSGANVLTF
TRBD2,TRBJ2-3,.,TRBV6-1,TGTGCCAGCAGCCAAGCGGGAGGGCCCTTAGATACGCAGTATTTT,CASSQAGGPLDTQYF
TRBD1,TRBJ2-5,.,TRBV7-3,TGTGCCAGCAGCCCTGGATCGAGGACAGGGGAAGAGACCCAGTACTTC,CASSPGSRTGEETQYF
.,TRBJ2-2,once,TRBV6-1,TGTGCCAGCAGTGAATTAGGCTTACCCCCCGGGGGGCCGAACACCGGGGAGCTGTTTTTT,CASSELGLPPGGPNTGELFF
TRBD1,TRBJ2-7,.,TRBV19,TGTGCCAGTCGAAACAGGGGGGCCTACGAGCAGTACTTC,CASRNRGAYEQYF
TRBD1,TRBJ2-7,.,TRBV6-1,TGTGCCAGCAGTGCAAGACAGGGGATGATGAACGAGCAGTACTTC,CASSARQGMMNEQYF
TRBD2,TRBJ2-7,.,TRBV11-2,TGTGCCAGCAGCCGCGGCGGGAGGGGTAACTACGAGCAGTACTTC,CASSRGGRGNYEQYF
.,TRBJ2-7,.,TRBV5-5,TGTGCCAGCAGCTTGTCCGGGTTCGGGATGGGCGAGCAGTACTTC,CASSLSGFGMGEQYF
.,TRBJ1-3,.,TRBV2,TGTGCCAGCAGGGACAGTTCTTCTGGAAACACCATATATTTT,CASRDSSSGNTIYF
TRBD1,TRBJ1-1,.,TRBV11-2,TGTGCCAGCAGCTTAGACTGGACAGGGGGCAACACTGAAGCTTTCTTT,CASSLDWTGGNTEAFF
TRBD1,TRBJ2-7,.,TRBV5-1,TGCGCCAGCAGCTTGGGGGACAGCCGTTCCTACGAGCAGTACTTC,CASSLGDSRSYEQYF
TRBD1,TRBJ1-1,.,TRBV30,TGTGCCTGGAGAACAGGGGAGAACACTGAAGCTTTCTTT,CAWRTGENTEAFF
TRBD1,TRBJ2-2,few,TRBV5-1,TGCGCCAGCAGCCCCCGCCCGCAGGGGGAGAACACCGGGGAGCTGTTTTTT,CASSPRPQGENTGELFF
TRBD2,TRBJ2-3,.,TRBV9,TGTGCCAGCAGCGTAGGATGGTCGACTAGCGGGTATACGCAGTATTTT,CASSVGWSTSGYTQYF
.,TRBJ2-5,.,TRBV5-4,TGTGCCAGCAGCTTGGCCGGAGCGGGCCAAGAGACCCAGTACTTC,CASSLAGAGQETQYF
.,TRBJ2-3,.,TRBV2,TGTGCCAGCAGGGAGGAGAGCACAGATACGCAGTATTTT,CASREESTDTQYF
TRBD1,TRBJ2-3,.,TRBV6-1,TGTGCCAGCAGTGGACAGGGGGTTGCAGATACGCAGTATTTT,CASSGQGVADTQYF
TRBD2,TRBJ2-1,once,TRBV6-5,TGTGCCAGCAGGCCCGGTGAAGCGGGAGTGAATGAGCAGTTCTTC,CASRPGEAGVNEQFF
.,TRBJ1-1,.,TRBV5-6,TGTGCCAGCAGCTTCCCGGACTCCACGGGGAACACTGAAGCTTTCTTT,CASSFPDSTGNTEAFF
.,TRBJ1-1,.,TRBV7-9,TGTGCCAGCAGCTTTGGGTCGGGTGAAGCTTTCTTT,CASSFGSGEAFF
.,TRBJ2-3,.,TRBV29-1,TGCAGCGTTGAGTCGGACACCTACACAGATACGCAGTATTTT,CSVESDTYTDTQYF
.,TRBJ2-7,.,TRBV5-1,TGCGCCAGCAACCGGGACATGGACTTGGGAGAGCAGTACTTC,CASNRDMDLGEQYF
TRBD1,TRBJ2-7,once,TRBV4-1,TGCGCCAGCAGCCAGGAGGGACAGGAGATAAGACCCTACGAGCAGTACTTC,CASSQEGQEIRPYEQYF
TRBD2,TRBJ2-5,.,TRBV19,TGTGCCAGTAGTACTCCCCACCACCGGACTAGCGGGTTTCAAGAGACCCAGTACTTC,CASSTPHHRTSGFQETQYF
TRBD1,TRBJ1-2,few,TRBV5-4,TGTGCCAGCAGCGGGACAGGGTACGGCTACACCTTC,CASSGTGYGYTF
TRBD2,TRBJ2-1,.,TRBV19,TGTGCCAGTAGACTAGCGGGAGTGCCCAATGAGCAGTTCTTC,CASRLAGVPNEQFF
TRBD1,TRBJ2-1,.,TRBV6-6,TGTGCCAGCAGTTACGGGGTTGACAGGGCGGAGAATGAGCAGTTCTTC,CASSYGVDRAENEQFF
.,TRBJ2-6,few,TRBV27,TGTGCCAGCAGTTTGTACTCTGGGGCCAACGTCCTGACTTTC,CASSLYSGANVLTF
.,TRBJ2-5,.,TRBV6-4,TGTGCCAGCAGTCCCTCCGCGGAGACCCAGTACTTC,CASSPSAETQYF
.,TRBJ1-5,few,TRBV7-6,TGTGCCAGCAGCTTGTGGGACTCTAGCAATCAGCCCCAGCATTTT,CASSLWDSSNQPQHF
TRBD2,TRBJ2-3,.,TRBV9,TGTGCCAGCAGCCGCGTAGGGACTAGCGGGAGGAACACAGATACGCAGTATTTT,CASSRVGTSGRNTDTQYF
.,TRBJ2-1,.,TRBV5-4,TGTGCCAGCAGCTTGAAGCTTAGCGATGAGCAGTTCTTC,CASSLKLSDEQFF
TRBD2,TRBJ2-1,.,TRBV6-4,TGTGCCAGCAGTGACGCCGCGGGAGGCTCCTACAATGAGCAGTTCTTC,CASSDAAGGSYNEQFF
.,TRBJ1-1,few,TRBV7-9,TGTGCCAGCAGCCCACTATATGGGAGGGAGCCTGAAGCTTTCTTT,CASSPLYGREPEAFF
TRBD2,TRBJ2-3,.,TRBV5-4,TGTGCCAGCAGTGGGGGGGAGGTATCAGATACGCAGTATTTT,CASSGGEVSDTQYF
TRBD2,TRBJ2-5,few,TRBV5-1,TGCGCCAGCAGCCCCCTTGTCGGGGGGGGGCAAGAGACCCAGTACTTC,CASSPLVGGGQETQYF
TRBD2,TRBJ2-2,.,TRBV5-6,TGTGCCAGCAGCTTGTCACTAGCGCCCGGGGAGCTGTTTTTT,CASSLSLAPGELFF
TRBD1,TRBJ2-7,few,TRBV29-1,TGCAGCGTTGAAAGAAGGGACAGGGGGGCCTACGAGCAGTACTTC,CSVERRDRGAYEQYF
TRBD2,TRBJ2-7,.,TRBV4-3,TGCGCCAGCAGCCACGGACTAGCGGGAGCCGATTACGAGCAGTACTTC,CASSHGLAGADYEQYF
TRBD1,TRBJ1-3,.,TRBV5-1,TGCGCCAGCAGCTTGGATTGGACAGGGGGCCCTGGAAACACCATATATTTT,CASSLDWTGGPGNTIYF
TRBD2,TRBJ2-7,.,TRBV27,TGTGCCAGCAGTCAGGGACTAGCGGTCTACGAGCAGTACTTC,CASSQGLAVYEQYF
.,TRBJ1-5,.,TRBV27,TGTGCCAGCAGTACCTACCTGGGGCAGATTAGCAATCAGCCCCAGCATTTT,CASSTYLGQISNQPQHF
TRBD2,TRBJ2-3,.,TRBV27,TGTGCCAGCAGTTTAGCGGGAGGGCGTGATACGCAGTATTTT,CASSLAGGRDTQYF